The 17 T cell receptor beta chains given below trace back to one sample, sequenced in a study of T cell changes during pregnancy in multiple sclerosis. Some clones are missing from TCRdb's copy, which holds only in-frame ones; the method was immunoSEQ multiplex PCR. The sample has under 60,000 clones; 85% to 95% are singletons. This material consisted of CD4+ T cells from peripheral blood mononuclear cells, taken in the third trimester of pregnancy. These receptor sequences come from a female donor with multiple sclerosis, enrolled in a pregnancy study.

The chain joins TRBV25-1 to TRBJ2-7, with D tentatively TRBD1 (5 bases). The germline gives CDR1 MGHDK, CDR2 SYGVNS. Trimming took 4 bases from V and 4 from J, leaving 11 bases between them. The CDR3 covers 13 residues. The CDR3 DNA sequence: TGTGCCAGCAGTGTCTTCCAGGGATACGAGCAGTACTTC. This sequence encodes CASSVFQGYEQYF.

This rearrangement joins TRBV28 to TRBJ1-2, with D tentatively TRBD1 (6 bases). The CDR3 totals 17 residues. Germline loops: CDR1 MDHEN, CDR2 SYDVKM. Trimming cost V 4 bases and J 8 bases, with 26 bases left between them. CDR3 bases: TGTGCCAGCAGTTCCGGTGGGGGAGGGGGGCGAGGTCACGGCTACACCTTC. This encodes CASSSGGGGGRGHGYTF.

This chain links TRBV9 with TRBJ1-2; 7 nucleotides align to TRBD1. Germline loops: CDR1 SGDLS, CDR2 YYNGEE. The CDR3 contains 14 residues. Trimming took 1 base from V and 3 from J; bases not matched to a gene: 3. CDR3 bases: TGTGCCAGCAGCGTACAGGGGACAGACTATGGCTACACCTTC. Protein product: CASSVQGTDYGYTF.

CDR3 in amino acids: CASSLPGSYTGELFF. In DNA form, the CDR3 reads TGTGCCAGCAGTTTACCAGGATCCTACACCGGGGAGCTGTTTTTT. V gene TRBV28 combines with J gene TRBJ2-2; D not certain. V lost 2 bases and J lost 3, with 10 bases in between. Germline CDR1 MDHEN, CDR2 SYDVKM. This CDR3 comprises 15 residues. The complete variable domain, with remaining parts taken from reference TRBV28 and TRBJ2-2, reads DVKVTQSSRYLVKRTGEKVFLECVQDMDHENMFWYRQDPGLGLRLIYFSYDVKMKEKGDIPEGYSVSREKKERFSLILESASTNQTSMYLCASSLPGSYTGELFFGEGSRLTVL.

The V gene is TRBV5-1, the J gene TRBJ2-6, with D possibly TRBD1 on 6 matching bases. The germline V gene has CDR1 SGHRS and CDR2 YFSETQ. V was clipped by 5 bases and J by 0 bases, with 9 bases between them. CDR3 length: 15 amino acids. This CDR3 is CASSRGSSGANVLTF. The CDR3 DNA is TGCGCCAGCAGTAGGGGGAGCTCTGGGGCCAACGTCCTGACTTTC.

The CDR3 loop is CASSGTYRNREQFF. CDR3 DNA sequence: TGTGCCAGCAGCGGAACCTACAGGAACCGGGAGCAGTTCTTC. The J gene is TRBJ2-1, the V gene TRBV9, with a tentative D call TRBD1 (5 bases). Germline V gene sequence: CDR1 SGDLS, CDR2 YYNGEE. There are 14 residues in the CDR3. The V end was cut by 3 bases, the J end by 10 bases, with 17 bases between.

CDR3 residues: CASSPQGQGHQPQHF. DNA of the CDR3: TGTGCCAGCAGCCCACAGGGACAGGGGCATCAGCCCCAGCATTTT. The chain joins TRBV7-9 to TRBJ1-5, with 10 nucleotides matching TRBD1. Germline assignment: CDR1 SEHNR and CDR2 FQNEAQ (reference sequence). This CDR3 spans 15 amino acids. After removal of 5 bases from V and 5 bases from J, the junction contained 6 bases not matched to a gene.

The chain recombines TRBV6-4 with TRBJ2-1; 9 bases are shared with TRBD2. Germline CDR1 and CDR2: MRHNA and SNTAGT. CDR3 length: 17 amino acids. V trimming: 0 bases; J trimming: 4 bases; junction bases outside the gene matches: 7. In DNA form, the CDR3 reads TGTGCCAGCAGTGACTCCCGCGGACTAGCGAGTTACAATGAGCAGTTCTTC. Its translation is CASSDSRGLASYNEQFF.

This clone has only one observation. V and J are TRBV7-8 and TRBJ2-2, with 9 bases lining up with TRBD1. Germline V gene lookup returns CDR1 SGHVS and CDR2 FQNEAQ. Trimming cost V 5 bases and J 8 bases; bases outside gene matches: 9. The CDR3 runs 15 residues. As DNA, the CDR3 is TGTGCCAGCAGCCCTCCGACAGGGGGAAGAGGGGAGCTGTTTTTT. Protein: CASSPPTGGRGELFF.

This sequence joins TRBV19 and TRBJ1-1, with TRBD1 identical over 7 bases. This CDR3 region has 14 residues. Trimming removed 4 bases from V and 6 bases from J; junction bases left unmatched: 8. CDR1 is LNHDA and CDR2 is SQIVND in the germline V gene (reference sequence). The CDR3 protein is CASSTNRGRAEAFF. The DNA for the CDR3 is TGTGCCAGTAGTACGAACAGGGGAAGGGCTGAAGCTTTCTTT. The full variable domain, completed using reference TRBV19 and TRBJ1-1, is DGGITQSPKYLFRKEGQNVTLSCEQNLNHDAMYWYRQDPGQGLRLIYYSQIVNDFQKGDIAEGYSVSREKKESFPLTVTSAQKNPTAFYLCASSTNRGRAEAFFGQGTRLTVV.

The count of this clone is one. Here the CDR3 omits its conserved ending phenylalanine or tryptophan, so a read error is the likely source. CDR3 sequence (DNA): TGTGCCAGCAGTAGCCCGGCAGGGCGCGGCTACACCCTC. Residues: CASSSPAGRGYTL. V and J are TRBV6-1 and TRBJ1-2, with D possibly TRBD1 on 5 matching bases. Germline CDR1 reads MNHNS; CDR2 reads SASEGT. The ends were cut back, 5 bases at V and 8 bases at J, with 15 bases in the middle. There are 13 residues in the CDR3.

This clone appeared once. The chain has TRBV7-2 and TRBJ1-2, with a tentative D call TRBD1 (5 bases). Trimming pared 0 bases from V and 4 bases from J, leaving 18 bases between. From germline, CDR1 is SGHTA and CDR2 FQGNSA. The CDR3 consists of 17 residues. CDR3 protein: CASSLAGRQGGIYGYTF. CDR3 nucleotides: TGTGCCAGCAGCTTAGCGGGGCGGCAGGGCGGTATCTATGGCTACACCTTC.

The CDR3 is CASSTGGVMNTEAFF. For the CDR3, the DNA is TGTGCCAGCAGTACGGGAGGGGTCATGAACACTGAAGCTTTCTTT. V is TRBV6-6 and J is TRBJ1-1, with a possible D match to TRBD1 (5 bases). The CDR3 has 15 residues. V lost 5 bases and J 0 bases, leaving 13 bases between the germline ends. Germline CDR1 and CDR2: MNHNY and SVGAGI (reference sequence).

This clone was recorded only once. The DNA for the CDR3 is TGTGCCCAGTCGACAGGGGGGGAAAAACTGTTTTTT. It encodes CAQSTGGEKLFF. The chain links TRBV30 to TRBJ1-4, with 9 nucleotides matching TRBD1. The V gene's germline CDR1 is GTSNPN and CDR2 SVGIG (reference sequence). Losses at the gene ends were 8 bases for V and 8 bases for J; bases not matched to a gene: 6. This CDR3 contains 12 residues.

This clone came up once. The chain combines TRBV6-5 with TRBJ2-1; the D gene is possibly TRBD2 (5 bases). The CDR3 totals 16 residues. V lost 0 bases and J lost 4, with 13 bases in between. The germline V gene has CDR1 MNHEY and CDR2 SVGAGI. The CDR3 DNA sequence: TGTGCCAGCAGTTACTCGGTGGCGGGCCGGTACAATGAGCAGTTCTTC. Its translation: CASSYSVAGRYNEQFF.

This chain connects TRBV5-1 to TRBJ1-3; TRBD1 matches 7 bases. The CDR3 is 15 amino acids. Losses at the gene ends were 0 bases for V and 9 bases for J; bases not matched to a gene: 9. In germline, CDR1 is SGHRS, CDR2 YFSETQ. The CDR3 here is CASSLEGRGSGTIYF. The CDR3 bases are TGCGCCAGCAGCTTGGAAGGCAGGGGGTCGGGCACCATATATTTT.

This chain joins TRBV28 and TRBJ1-5, with D perhaps TRBD1 (6 bases). The CDR3 runs to 14 residues. Germline CDR1 reads MDHEN; CDR2 reads SYDVKM. The V gene lost 6 bases and the J gene lost 6 bases, with 15 bases spanning the gap. CDR3 nucleotides: TGTGCCAGCAGGAAGACAGGTTCAGCTCAGCCCCAGCATTTT. It codes for CASRKTGSAQPQHF.